The rows below give T cell receptor beta chains drawn from one sample of a study of T-cell memory formation after mild COVID-19. TCRdb re-called the 5' RACE reads with MiXCR, one entry per CDR3 protein. This sample has nearly 200,000 distinct CDR3 sequences; 15% to 20% occur once, and the top ten carry roughly 2.4%. Specimen: PBMCs or a T cell subset sorted from them (not recorded which). All receptors come from an adult woman who had mild COVID-19 (a few samples of this study predate the infection). Cell type and time point are not known. CDR3s include the opening cysteine and the closing phenylalanine or tryptophan. A D gene is named only where the DNA matches it firmly. A row's size may be missing; if present it is once, few, many or a size class.

.	.	TRBJ1-2	TRBV27	TGTGCCAGCAGGAGCGCAGGGAATCGGTATGGCTACACCTTC	CASRSAGNRYGYTF
.	.	TRBJ2-5	TRBV4-1	TGCGCCAGCAGCCAAGACGGTCAGACCCAGTACTTC	CASSQDGQTQYF
many	.	TRBJ2-7	TRBV27	TGTGCCAGCAGTAGCCAAGGGGGGCCCTCCTACGAGCAGTACTTC	CASSSQGGPSYEQYF
many	.	TRBJ2-5	TRBV25-1	TGTGCCAGCAGTGAATATCCAGGGACCCAGTACTTC	CASSEYPGTQYF
many	.	TRBJ2-5	TRBV18	TGTGCCAGCTCACCTCGCCGCCAAGAGACCCAGTACTTC	CASSPRRQETQYF
.	.	TRBJ2-3	TRBV6-2/TRBV6-3	TGTGCCAGCGGGGCACAGGGAAGAAGCACAGATACGCAGTATTTT	CASGAQGRSTDTQYF
.	.	TRBJ2-1	TRBV9	TGTGCCAGCAGCGTCAAGAATGAGCAGTTCTTC	CASSVKNEQFF
few	.	TRBJ2-2	TRBV6-2/TRBV6-3	TGTGCCAGCAGAGGGGATTTCGAAACCGGGGAGCTGTTTTTT	CASRGDFETGELFF
few	.	TRBJ2-7	TRBV25-1	TGTGCCAGCAGTCCCCAGGGATGGGACGAGCAGTACTTC	CASSPQGWDEQYF
few	TRBD2	TRBJ2-1	TRBV29-1	TGCAGCGTTGAGCCGGGACTAGCGAGTTACAATGAGCAGTTCTTC	CSVEPGLASYNEQFF
few	.	TRBJ1-1	TRBV11-2	TGTGCCAGCAGCTTCAGTGACAGGGAAGCTTTCTTT	CASSFSDREAFF
.	TRBD1	TRBJ2-7	TRBV3-1	TGTGCCAGCAGCCGGACAGGGGATTTTTCCTACGAGCAGTACTTC	CASSRTGDFSYEQYF
few	.	TRBJ1-1	TRBV24-1	TGTGCCACCCGTCGGACGGCGAACACTGAAGCTTTCTTT	CATRRTANTEAFF
few	.	TRBJ1-6	TRBV11-2	TGTGCCAGCAGCTTTGTCCACTTT	CASSFVHF
few	.	TRBJ1-4	TRBV5-1	TGCGCCAGCAGCTTGTTGGGGGGCGGAGGAAATGAAAAACTGTTTTTT	CASSLLGGGGNEKLFF
few	TRBD1	TRBJ1-2	TRBV7-2	TGTGCCAGCAGCTCTCCGGACAGGGGGCACTTTGGCTACACCTTC	CASSSPDRGHFGYTF
.	.	TRBJ2-1	TRBV4-2	TGTGCCAGCAGCCAAGATCGAGGGAGCTCCTACAATGAGCAGTTCTTC	CASSQDRGSSYNEQFF
.	TRBD1	TRBJ2-7	TRBV18	TGTGCCAGCTCACCCCGGGACAGAGCAATTTACGAGCAGTACTTC	CASSPRDRAIYEQYF
.	.	TRBJ1-3	TRBV5-4	TGTGCCAGCAGTGAGAGGAGCTCTGGAAACACCATATATTTT	CASSERSSGNTIYF
few	.	TRBJ2-1	TRBV7-2	TGTGCCAGCAGACGAGTTAATGAGCAGTTCTTC	CASRRVNEQFF
.	TRBD1	TRBJ2-7	TRBV12-3/TRBV12-4	TGTGCCAGCAGTTACGGACAGGGCTACGAGCAGTACTTC	CASSYGQGYEQYF
.	TRBD1	TRBJ1-2	TRBV6-1	TGTGCCAGCAACTCCGGGACAGGGGGGCAGAACGGCTACACCTTC	CASNSGTGGQNGYTF
.	.	TRBJ1-2	TRBV3-1	TGTGCCAGCAGCCAGCGCAAGATCCGGGACGCATCCTATGGCTACACCTTC	CASSQRKIRDASYGYTF
.	TRBD2	TRBJ2-3	TRBV20-1	TGCAGTGCTAGAGTTGGGACTAGCGGGACGGCTACGCAGTATTTT	CSARVGTSGTATQYF
once	.	TRBJ1-6	TRBV4-2	TGTGCCAGCAGCCAAGAAAGGGGTTCACCCCCCCACTTT	CASSQERGSPPHF
.	.	TRBJ2-5	TRBV30	TGTGCCTGGAGTGTGGGGAGCCTCAGCTCGTACTTC	CAWSVGSLSSYF
few	.	TRBJ1-1	TRBV3-1	TGTGCCAGCAGCCCGCGGGGTCTGGCGGACACTGAAGCTTTCTTT	CASSPRGLADTEAFF
.	TRBD1	TRBJ2-1	TRBV12-3/TRBV12-4	TGTGCCAGCAGTCCCCGGACAGGGGGCGCTTACAATGAGCAGTTCTTC	CASSPRTGGAYNEQFF